This T cell receptor beta chain appears in the sequencing data of a study of vaccination effects on CD4 cells after COVID-19. Whole-study context: Following the second dose by a median of 72 days, the post-vaccine samples were obtained.

Findings and caveats of the study: Healthy vaccinees had only 1 of 255 vaccine-induced clones cross-react with common cold coronaviruses.

Sequencing was performed with immunoSEQ multiplex PCR; in TCRdb, only in-frame clones are kept and a portion is missing. The sample consists of about 26,000 clones, 60% to 80% of them appearing once. In germline, CDR1 is MNHEY, CDR2 SVGEGT. V shed 5 bases, J shed 1 base, and the junction held 3 bases outside the gene matches. The CDR3 is 14 amino acids. About this clone itself: Antigen unknown.

ViraFEST expansion of antigen-specific CD4+ T cells with viral peptide pools preceded sequencing. At the end of roughly 9 days of culture, CD4+ T cells were isolated. Of the BNT162b2 and mRNA-1273 vaccines, participants received two doses of one or the other. Vaccinated recipients, who were negative for nucleocapsid antibodies, had no history of SARS-CoV-2 infection. Cultures got half-medium changes with IL-2 on days 3 and 7. This clonotype was sampled from a human donor who received a COVID-19 vaccine. Some clones in this sample may be carry-over from other donors' samples. The specimen comprised CD4+ T cells from PBMCs cultured with SARS-CoV-2 spike peptides, sampled after COVID-19 vaccination. This chain uses TRBV6-2 or TRBV6-3 with TRBJ2-3; 7 bases line up with TRBD1. The DNA for the CDR3 is TGTGCCAGCAGTCGTGGACAGGGCACAGATACGCAGTATTTT. Amino acid sequence: CASSRGQGTDTQYF.